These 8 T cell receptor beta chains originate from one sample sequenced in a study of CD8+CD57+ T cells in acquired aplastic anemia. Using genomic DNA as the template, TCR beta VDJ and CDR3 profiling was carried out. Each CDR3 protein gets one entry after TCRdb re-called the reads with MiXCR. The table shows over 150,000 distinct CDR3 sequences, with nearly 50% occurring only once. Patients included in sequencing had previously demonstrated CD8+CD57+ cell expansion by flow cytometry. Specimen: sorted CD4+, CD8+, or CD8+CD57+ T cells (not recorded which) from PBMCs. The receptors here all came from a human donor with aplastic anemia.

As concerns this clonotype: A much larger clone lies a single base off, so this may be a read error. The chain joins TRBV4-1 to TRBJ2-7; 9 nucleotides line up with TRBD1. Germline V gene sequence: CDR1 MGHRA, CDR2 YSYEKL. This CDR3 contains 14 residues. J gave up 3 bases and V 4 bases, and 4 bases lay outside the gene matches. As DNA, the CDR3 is TGCGCCAGCAGCCGACAGGGGGGGGGCTACGAGCAGTACTTC. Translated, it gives CASSRQGGGYEQYF.

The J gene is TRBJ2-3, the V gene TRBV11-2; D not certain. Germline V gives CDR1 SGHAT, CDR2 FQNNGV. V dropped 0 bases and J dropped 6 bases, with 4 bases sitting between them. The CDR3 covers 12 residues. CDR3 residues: CASSLDWDTQYF. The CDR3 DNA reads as TGTGCCAGCAGCTTAGATTGGGATACGCAGTATTTT.

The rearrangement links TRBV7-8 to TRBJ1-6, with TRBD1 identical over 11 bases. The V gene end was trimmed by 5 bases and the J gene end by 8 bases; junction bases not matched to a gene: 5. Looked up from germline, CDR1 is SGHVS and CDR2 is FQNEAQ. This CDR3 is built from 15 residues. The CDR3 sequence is CASSIPDRGHSPLHF. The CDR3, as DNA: TGTGCCAGCAGCATCCCGGACAGGGGGCATTCACCCCTCCACTTT.

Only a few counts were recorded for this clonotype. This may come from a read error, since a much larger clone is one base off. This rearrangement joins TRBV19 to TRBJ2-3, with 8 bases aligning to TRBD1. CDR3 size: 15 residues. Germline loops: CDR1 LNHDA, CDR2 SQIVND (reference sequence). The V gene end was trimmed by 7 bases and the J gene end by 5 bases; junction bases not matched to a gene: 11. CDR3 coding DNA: TGTGCCAGTAAGGAAACAGGGGGTGGCGGAGATACGCAGTATTTT. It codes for CASKETGGGGDTQYF.

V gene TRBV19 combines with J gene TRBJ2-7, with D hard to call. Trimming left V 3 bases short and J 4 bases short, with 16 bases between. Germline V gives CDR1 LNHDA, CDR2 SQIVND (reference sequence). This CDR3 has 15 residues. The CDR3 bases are TGTGCCAGTAGTATGGGAACGGCCACCGCTTACGAGCAGTACTTC. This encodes CASSMGTATAYEQYF.

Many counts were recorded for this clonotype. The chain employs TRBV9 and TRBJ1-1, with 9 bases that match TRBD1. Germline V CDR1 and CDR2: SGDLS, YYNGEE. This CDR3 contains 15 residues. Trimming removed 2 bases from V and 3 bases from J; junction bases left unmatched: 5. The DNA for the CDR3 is TGTGCCAGCAGCGTTGAACAGGGGGCGTACACTGAAGCTTTCTTT. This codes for CASSVEQGAYTEAFF.

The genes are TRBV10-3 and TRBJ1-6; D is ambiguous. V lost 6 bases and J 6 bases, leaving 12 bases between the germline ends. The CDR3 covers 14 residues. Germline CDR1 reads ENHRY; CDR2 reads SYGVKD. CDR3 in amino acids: CAISAGKGNSPLHF. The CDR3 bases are TGTGCCATCAGCGCGGGAAAGGGTAATTCACCCCTCCACTTT.

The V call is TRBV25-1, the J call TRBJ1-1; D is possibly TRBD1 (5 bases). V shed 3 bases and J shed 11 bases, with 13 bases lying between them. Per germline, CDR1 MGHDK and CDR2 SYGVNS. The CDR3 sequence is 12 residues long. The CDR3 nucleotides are TGTGCCAGCAGTGATGGGGCCGGGGTTGCTTTCTTT. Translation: CASSDGAGVAFF. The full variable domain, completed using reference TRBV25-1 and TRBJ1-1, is EADIYQTPRYLVIGTGKKITLECSQTMGHDKMYWYQQDPGMELHLIHYSYGVNSTEKGDLSSESTVSRIRTEHFPLTLESARPSHTSQYLCASSDGAGVAFFGQGTRLTVV.